This entry lists 2 T cell receptor beta chains sequenced from one sample in a study of cytomegalovirus exposure and HLA in healthy donors. 13 Jbeta primers and 60 Vbeta primers were used for the PCR. TCRdb's copy holds only in-frame clones and misses some; the assay was immunoSEQ multiplex PCR. The repertoire includes around 140,000 clones, just under 85% of them detected once, and 9.7% sits in the top ten. The sequenced material came from PBMCs. These TCRs come from a woman aged 60 to 75 in good health and CMV-seropositive.

The V call is TRBV30, the J call TRBJ2-2, with D hard to call. The germline V gene has CDR1 GTSNPN and CDR2 SVGIG (reference sequence). V shed 5 bases and J shed 5 bases, with 9 bases lying between them. The CDR3 is 12 amino acids. CDR3 sequence reads: CAWARVTGELFF. The CDR3, as DNA: TGTGCCTGGGCACGGGTGACCGGGGAGCTGTTTTTT.

The chain combines TRBV21-1 with TRBJ2-2; the table gives TRBD2 as D, unverified against the DNA. TRBV21-1 has pseudogene status. CDR3 size: 18 residues. As DNA, the CDR3 is TGTGCCAGCAGCAAAAAGGGGAGGGGCAGAAGGAACACCGGGGAGCTGTTTTTT. Translating it yields CASSKKGRGRRNTGELFF.